A selection of T cell receptor beta chains follows, all from one sample in a study of blood T cell repertoires in COVID-19. Sequencing used immunoSEQ multiplex PCR; TCRdb keeps in-frame clones, though not all of them. This sample has about 200,000 clones, with under 85% found just once. The specimen sequenced was peripheral blood. The receptors were sampled from a woman of 80 years or more with COVID-19, enrolled during active disease. Both conserved end residues are part of each CDR3. The order of the fields is D gene, clone size, J gene, V gene, CDR3 length, CDR3 protein, CDR3 DNA. A D gene is named only where the DNA matches it firmly. Size tells how often a clone was seen (once, few, many) or the class of an expanded clone, and some rows leave it out.

>.|.|TRBJ2-2|TRBV15|13
CATSARQYGELFF
TGTGCCACCAGCGCTCGACAATACGGGGAGCTGTTTTTT
>.|.|TRBJ2-2|TRBV18|12
CASSPSAGELFF
TGTGCCAGCTCACCTTCGGCCGGGGAGCTGTTTTTT
>.|.|TRBJ2-1|TRBV19|11
CASTGGNEQFF
TGTGCCAGTACAGGGGGGAATGAGCAGTTCTTC
>.|.|TRBJ1-2|TRBV11-2|14
CASSTDRNNYGYTF
TGTGCCAGCAGCACCGACAGGAATAACTATGGCTACACCTTC
>.|.|TRBJ2-2|TRBV18|17
CASSPRRKELGAGELFF
TGTGCCAGCTCACCCCGACGAAAGGAGTTAGGCGCCGGGGAGCTGTTTTTT
>.|.|TRBJ2-7|TRBV5-4|13
CASSLMGGYEQYF
TGTGCCAGCAGCTTGATGGGCGGGTACGAGCAGTACTTC
>.|.|TRBJ2-7|TRBV3-1/TRBV3-2|12
CASSPGVYEQYF
TGTGCCAGCAGCCCCGGAGTCTACGAGCAGTACTTC
>TRBD2|.|TRBJ2-1|TRBV11-1|17
CASTLAVLTSGSGRQFF
TGTGCCAGCACCCTAGCGGTTTTAACTAGCGGGAGCGGGAGGCAGTTCTTC
>.|.|TRBJ1-3|TRBV6-5|13
CASRQGPGNTIYF
TGTGCCAGCAGACAGGGCCCTGGAAACACCATATATTTT
>TRBD1|.|TRBJ2-5|TRBV24-1|15
CATRAGTGGAETQYF
TGTGCCACCAGGGCCGGGACAGGGGGCGCAGAGACCCAGTACTTC
>.|.|TRBJ1-2|TRBV9|17
CASSVALGGMVNYGYTF
TGTGCCAGCAGCGTAGCCCTCGGCGGAATGGTTAACTATGGCTACACCTTC
>.|few|TRBJ1-4|TRBV7-8|14
CASSPWGDAEKLFF
TGTGCCAGCAGCCCCTGGGGGGATGCTGAAAAACTGTTTTTT
>.|once|TRBJ1-2|TRBV27|12
CASSRPGDGYTF
TGTGCCAGCAGCCGCCCGGGGGATGGCTACACCTTC
>.|.|TRBJ1-5|TRBV19|12
CASRGRGQPQHF
TGTGCCAGCCGGGGGAGGGGACAGCCCCAGCATTTT
>TRBD2|.|TRBJ2-3|TRBV13|16
CASSLQTSGSGDTQYF
TGTGCCAGCAGCTTACAGACTAGCGGGAGTGGAGATACGCAGTATTTT
>.|.|TRBJ1-3|TRBV12-3/TRBV12-4|13
CASSTTRGNTIYF
TGTGCCAGCTCCACGACAAGGGGAAACACCATATATTTT
>.|.|TRBJ1-5|TRBV5-5|13
CASSLQGAQPQHF
TGTGCCAGCAGCTTACAGGGTGCTCAGCCCCAGCATTTT
>TRBD1|once|TRBJ1-2|TRBV3-1/TRBV3-2|14
CASSPRAGGYGYTF
TGTGCCAGCAGCCCGAGGGCAGGGGGCTATGGCTACACCTTC
>.|.|TRBJ2-1|TRBV7-9|15
CASSLGETGEDEQFF
TGTGCCAGCAGCTTAGGAGAGACAGGCGAGGATGAGCAGTTCTTC